Each of the 32 T cell receptor beta chains below was sequenced from the same sample in a study of CD4 T cell repertoires in COVID-19. Profiled with immunoSEQ multiplex PCR; TCRdb holds only in-frame clones, not every one. The table records some 80,000 clones, 83% of them present only once. The material sequenced was CD4+ T cells from peripheral blood, taken after recovery from COVID-19. All receptors come from a human donor who had COVID-19.

This sequence joins TRBV18 and TRBJ2-5, with no clear D. V lost 2 bases to trimming and J lost 5 bases, with 9 bases between them. The CDR3 totals 13 residues. Germline V gives CDR1 KGHSH, CDR2 LQKENI. CDR3 loop: CASSPTTGETQYF. The CDR3, as DNA: TGTGCCAGCTCACCAACAACTGGCGAGACCCAGTACTTC. Combining the CDR3 with reference TRBV18 and TRBJ2-5 gives the whole variable domain NAGVMQNPRHLVRRRGQEARLRCSPMKGHSHVYWYRQLPEEGLKFMVYLQKENIIDESGMPKERFSAEFPKEGPSILRIQQVVRGDSAAYFCASSPTTGETQYFGPGTRLLVL.

The V and J genes are TRBV5-6 and TRBJ2-1; 8 bases map to TRBD2. Germline V gives CDR1 SGHDT, CDR2 YYEEEE. The CDR3 runs 17 residues. V was pared by 1 base and J by 2 bases, with 8 bases of the junction left unmatched. In DNA, the CDR3 is TGTGCCAGCAGCTTGCTCCCGGGACTAGGCGCCTACAATGAGCAGTTCTTC. It encodes CASSLLPGLGAYNEQFF.

V and J are TRBV2 and TRBJ2-7, with no clear D. The CDR3 contains 14 residues. Per germline, CDR1 SNHLY and CDR2 FYNNEI. Trimming removed 4 bases at V and 0 bases at J, with 10 bases between. CDR3 bases: TGTGCCAGCAGTGGGGTCTGGAGCTCCTACGAGCAGTACTTC. Translating it yields CASSGVWSSYEQYF.

The V call is TRBV7-9, the J call TRBJ2-7; 7 nucleotides match TRBD1. V gave up 6 bases and J gave up 6 bases; unmatched junction bases: 8. From germline, CDR1 is SEHNR and CDR2 FQNEAQ (reference sequence). The CDR3 runs 13 residues. The CDR3 DNA reads as TGTGCCAGCAGTTCCATACAGGGGATCGAGCAGTACTTC. Translation: CASSSIQGIEQYF.

The chain uses TRBV6-5 and TRBJ2-7; tentatively, D is TRBD2 (6 bases). V lost 6 bases to trimming and J lost 0 bases, with 9 bases between them. This CDR3 spans 13 amino acids. The germline gives CDR1 MNHEY, CDR2 SVGAGI. The CDR3 protein is CASSRGSSYEQYF. The CDR3, as DNA: TGTGCCAGCAGCCGGGGGTCCTCCTACGAGCAGTACTTC.

This clone was detected only once. The rearrangement links TRBV6-4 to TRBJ2-1, with TRBD2 matching over 8 bases. The CDR3 is 13 residues long. The V segment lost 1 base and the J segment 7 bases; nucleotides outside the gene matches: 0. Germline V gene sequence: CDR1 MRHNA, CDR2 SNTAGT. The CDR3 spells CASSDLAGNEQFF. The CDR3 bases are TGTGCCAGCAGTGACTTAGCGGGGAATGAGCAGTTCTTC.

The chain is built from TRBV5-5 and TRBJ2-7; 8 bases are a match to TRBD1. Unmatched junction bases numbered 9, after V lost 0 bases and J lost 7 bases. The germline CDR1 and CDR2 sequences are SGHKS and YYEKEE (reference sequence). The CDR3 spans 15 residues. DNA of the CDR3: TGTGCCAGCAGCTTGGTCCGGGACAGGCGTGGGGAGCAGTACTTC. Its protein product is CASSLVRDRRGEQYF.

The chain employs TRBV7-2 and TRBJ2-7; D call uncertain. CDR1 is SGHTA, CDR2 FQGNSA, per germline. CDR3 length equals 12 residues. Trimming stripped 7 bases from V and 4 bases from J, with 11 bases between. This CDR3 reads CASTQRGYEQYF. The CDR3 DNA reads as TGTGCCAGCACCCAGAGAGGTTACGAGCAGTACTTC.

This clone has at least ten counts. The rearrangement links TRBV7-9 to TRBJ1-6; TRBD1 matches at 9 bases. Looked up from germline, CDR1 is SEHNR and CDR2 is FQNEAQ (reference sequence). V dropped 1 base and J dropped 6; count of bases not matched to a gene: 1. The length of the CDR3 is 15 residues. The CDR3 nucleotides read TGTGCCAGCAGCTTAGGACAGGGGGTTAATTCACCCCTCCACTTT. This sequence encodes CASSLGQGVNSPLHF.

This chain connects TRBV14 to TRBJ1-6; D unclear. This CDR3 spans 17 amino acids. V gave up 0 bases and J gave up 1 base, with 10 bases separating them. The germline CDR1 and CDR2 sequences are SGHDN and FVKESK. The CDR3 loop reads CASSQDRRVSYNSPLHF. The CDR3 DNA follows: TGTGCCAGCAGCCAAGATCGGCGGGTATCCTATAATTCACCCCTCCACTTT.

This clone appeared once. The same CDR3 also results from other DNA sequences found in this sample. The rearrangement links TRBV7-9 to TRBJ2-5; D gene uncertain. Germline values: CDR1 SEHNR, CDR2 FQNEAQ (reference sequence). The CDR3 consists of 12 residues. The V gene lost 5 bases and the J gene lost 5 bases, with 9 bases spanning the gap. CDR3 nucleotides: TGTGCCAGCAGCCCCAGTTCGGAGACCCAGTACTTC. Encoded protein: CASSPSSETQYF.

This clone is a singleton in its sample. This CDR3 reads CASSQGETSEAFF. In DNA, the CDR3 is TGTGCCAGCAGCCAAGGGGAGACCTCAGAAGCTTTCTTT. The chain employs TRBV3-1 (or the pseudogene TRBV3-2) and TRBJ1-1; D remains ambiguous. CDR1 is LGHDT, CDR2 YNNKEL, per germline (reference sequence). V gave up 1 base and J gave up 8 bases, with 11 bases separating them. The CDR3 runs 13 residues.

The chain employs TRBV19 and TRBJ1-1; 8 positions match TRBD1. J was trimmed by 4 bases and V by 4 bases; bases with no gene match: 8. From germline, CDR1 is LNHDA and CDR2 SQIVND (reference sequence). There are 15 residues in the CDR3. CDR3 sequence reads: CASSTQTGAGTEAFF. The CDR3 region has the DNA TGTGCCAGTAGTACCCAGACAGGGGCGGGCACTGAAGCTTTCTTT.

The chain joins TRBV7-2 to TRBJ1-2, with a weak D call TRBD1 (5 bases). The CDR3 runs to 14 residues. Germline V gene lookup returns CDR1 SGHTA and CDR2 FQGNSA. V was shortened by 5 bases and J by 2 bases, with 12 bases between the two germline ends. The CDR3 DNA reads as TGTGCCAGCAGCCCCCGGACATCAAACTATGGCTACACCTTC. Encoded protein: CASSPRTSNYGYTF.

The CDR3 sequence is CAGTGNYGYTF. CDR3 in DNA: TGTGCCGGGACAGGGAACTATGGCTACACCTTC. The J gene is TRBJ1-2, the V gene TRBV7-9; TRBD1 matches at 9 bases. The CDR3 length is 11 residues. CDR1 and CDR2 (germline): SEHNR, FQNEAQ (reference sequence). J lost 2 bases, V lost 11 bases, and 0 bases had no gene match.

V usage is TRBV2 and J usage is TRBJ1-4, with unresolved D. The CDR3 spans 13 residues. V was cut by 4 bases and J by 6 bases, with 9 bases left in between. CDR1 is SNHLY, CDR2 FYNNEI, per germline. The DNA for the CDR3 is TGTGCCAGCAGTGGGCAGGTTTATGAAAAACTGTTTTTT. This codes for CASSGQVYEKLFF.

V and J are TRBV11-2 and TRBJ2-5; TRBD2 aligns across 12 bases. J was trimmed by 5 bases and V by 2 bases; bases with no gene match: 3. This CDR3 has 15 amino acids. Germline V gives CDR1 SGHAT, CDR2 FQNNGV. This CDR3 reads CASSLRTSGIETQYF. As DNA, the CDR3 is TGTGCCAGCAGCTTACGGACTAGCGGGATTGAGACCCAGTACTTC.

The genes are TRBV5-4 and TRBJ2-1; 10 bases map to TRBD1. The CDR3 has 15 residues. Trimming removed 4 bases from V and 7 bases from J; junction bases left unmatched: 8. From germline, CDR1 is SGHNT and CDR2 YYREEE (reference sequence). The CDR3 DNA is TGTGCCAGCAGCCCCGACAGGGGGCGAATAAATGAGCAGTTCTTC. Translated: CASSPDRGRINEQFF.

The CDR3 spells CASSLVAGDSYNSPLHF. The DNA of the CDR3 is TGTGCCAGCAGCTTAGTGGCAGGGGACTCCTATAATTCACCCCTCCACTTT. The J gene is TRBJ1-6, the V gene TRBV7-2, with D perhaps TRBD1 (6 bases). The length of the CDR3 is 17 residues. The V end lost 1 base, the J end lost 0 bases, and 10 bases lay between the germline ends. Germline-derived CDR1 and CDR2 are SGHTA and FQGNSA.

The V call is TRBV27, the J call TRBJ2-1; 7 bases line up with TRBD2. V shed 6 bases, J shed 0 bases, and the junction held 5 bases outside the gene matches. The CDR3 runs 15 residues. Germline V gene sequence: CDR1 MNHEY, CDR2 SMNVEV (reference sequence). The CDR3 region is CASSMSGASYNEQFF. The CDR3 bases are TGTGCCAGCAGCATGAGCGGGGCCTCCTACAATGAGCAGTTCTTC.

The chain employs TRBV19 and TRBJ1-2, with D possibly matching TRBD1 (6 bases). The CDR3 spans 14 residues. From germline, CDR1 is LNHDA and CDR2 SQIVND (reference sequence). Trimming took off 2 bases at V and 5 bases at J, with 12 bases between the two ends. The CDR3 loop reads CASSIWQGSYGYTF. For the CDR3, the DNA is TGTGCCAGTAGTATATGGCAGGGGAGTTATGGCTACACCTTC.

This clone has only one observation. The rearrangement uses TRBV27 and TRBJ2-7, with D perhaps assigned TRBD1 or TRBD2 (6 bases each). Trimming pared 3 bases from V and 5 bases from J, leaving 14 bases between. In germline, CDR1 is MNHEY, CDR2 SMNVEV (reference sequence). The CDR3 has 14 amino acids. For the CDR3, the DNA is TGTGCCAGCAGTTTGGGGGGCTCTCGGAACGAGCAGTACTTC. Its translation: CASSLGGSRNEQYF.

This clone is labeled as medium-sized. This sequence joins TRBV28 and TRBJ1-5, with a tentative D call TRBD1 (6 bases). The length of the CDR3 is 13 residues. The V and J ends lost 6 bases and 4 bases respectively, with 10 bases between them. The germline V gene encodes CDR1 MDHEN and CDR2 SYDVKM. The CDR3 loop is CASSPDRNQPQHF. Written as DNA, the CDR3 is TGTGCCAGCAGCCCGGACAGAAATCAGCCCCAGCATTTT. The full variable domain, in which reference TRBV28 and TRBJ1-5 provide the parts outside the CDR3, is DVKVTQSSRYLVKRTGEKVFLECVQDMDHENMFWYRQDPGLGLRLIYFSYDVKMKEKGDIPEGYSVSREKKERFSLILESASTNQTSMYLCASSPDRNQPQHFGDGTRLSIL.

The genes are TRBV7-2 and TRBJ1-1; no clear D gene. Trimming took off 3 bases at V and 0 bases at J, with 8 bases between the two ends. Germline V gives CDR1 SGHTA, CDR2 FQGNSA. The CDR3 has 14 residues. The CDR3 region has the DNA TGTGCCAGCAGCTTTGCCAGATTGAACACTGAAGCTTTCTTT. It encodes CASSFARLNTEAFF.

This clone has a handful of counts. The chain joins TRBV30 to TRBJ2-7; no definite D call. The germline gives CDR1 GTSNPN, CDR2 SVGIG (reference sequence). Trimming took off 2 bases at V and 0 bases at J, with 5 bases between the two ends. CDR3 size: 12 residues. CDR3: CAWSLSSYEQYF. CDR3 sequence (DNA): TGTGCCTGGAGTTTAAGCTCCTACGAGCAGTACTTC.

The chain carries TRBV11-3 and TRBJ1-1; D uncertain. The CDR3 spans 14 residues. V lost 0 bases, J lost 5 bases, and 10 bases lay in between. CDR1 and CDR2 from the germline V gene are SGHNT and YENEEA. The CDR3 here is CASSLDGWKTEAFF. In nucleotides, the CDR3 is TGTGCCAGCAGCTTAGACGGCTGGAAGACTGAAGCTTTCTTT.

The gene calls are TRBV19 and TRBJ2-3; the match to TRBD2 covers 11 bases. Germline values: CDR1 LNHDA, CDR2 SQIVND (reference sequence). The CDR3 has 16 amino acids. V gave up 4 bases and J gave up 1 base; unmatched junction bases: 4. CDR3 DNA: TGTGCCAGTAGTACTAGCGGGGGGTTCCGCACAGATACGCAGTATTTT. Translation: CASSTSGGFRTDTQYF. Together with reference TRBV19 and TRBJ2-3, the CDR3 gives the full variable domain: DGGITQSPKYLFRKEGQNVTLSCEQNLNHDAMYWYRQDPGQGLRLIYYSQIVNDFQKGDIAEGYSVSREKKESFPLTVTSAQKNPTAFYLCASSTSGGFRTDTQYFGPGTRLTVL.

The V call is TRBV27, the J call TRBJ2-3; no clear D. V gave up 5 bases and J gave up 4 bases, with 13 bases separating them. CDR1 is MNHEY and CDR2 is SMNVEV in the germline V gene (reference sequence). The CDR3 spans 14 residues. CDR3 sequence reads: CASSPIARPDTQYF. The CDR3 DNA reads TGTGCCAGCAGTCCCATCGCTAGGCCAGATACGCAGTATTTT.

The chain joins TRBV18 to TRBJ1-2, with D possibly being TRBD1 (5 bases). The length of the CDR3 is 14 residues. Between the trimmed V and J ends, which lost 4 bases and 8 bases, there was a span of 17 bases. Looked up from germline, CDR1 is KGHSH and CDR2 is LQKENI. The CDR3 coding sequence is TGTGCCAGCTCACAGGGGACTGGGGGTGAAGGCTACACCTTC. This codes for CASSQGTGGEGYTF.

There are a few counts of this clone. The V call is TRBV19, the J call TRBJ1-2; the D gene is possibly TRBD1 (5 bases). This CDR3 contains 15 residues. Germline-derived CDR1 and CDR2 are LNHDA and SQIVND (reference sequence). V lost 5 bases and J lost 6, with 19 bases in between. The CDR3 DNA sequence: TGTGCCAGTAGTCCCATTGAGAACAGGAAGAATGGCTACACCTTC. This sequence encodes CASSPIENRKNGYTF. The full variable domain, its missing parts supplied by reference TRBV19 and TRBJ1-2, is DGGITQSPKYLFRKEGQNVTLSCEQNLNHDAMYWYRQDPGQGLRLIYYSQIVNDFQKGDIAEGYSVSREKKESFPLTVTSAQKNPTAFYLCASSPIENRKNGYTFGSGTRLTVV.

The rearrangement joins TRBV11-1 to TRBJ2-5; 8 bases fit TRBD1. With V trimmed by 5 bases and J by 7 bases, 9 bases remained unmatched. CDR3 length: 14 amino acids. Germline V gene data show CDR1 as SGHAT and CDR2 as FQDESV (reference sequence). The CDR3 DNA sequence: TGTGCCAGCAGCGTCGGACAGGGTGTCGCGACCCAGTACTTC. Translating it yields CASSVGQGVATQYF.

This chain connects TRBV9 to TRBJ1-3; D is unclear. Germline CDR1 SGDLS, CDR2 YYNGEE. The CDR3 has 16 residues. V lost 0 bases, J lost 0 bases, and 10 bases lay in between. The CDR3 loop is CASSVEGTRSGNTIYF. In DNA, the CDR3 is TGTGCCAGCAGCGTAGAAGGCACCCGCTCTGGAAACACCATATATTTT.